The rows below give T cell receptor beta chains drawn from one sample of a study of shared clonotypes between healthy human individuals. Only in-frame clones appear in the TCRdb table, and some are missing; sequencing was by immunoSEQ multiplex PCR. In the table there are fewer than 2.5 million clones, approximately 93% of which are singletons. What was sequenced was naive CD4+ T cells from PBMCs. The receptors shown here come from a man in his late teens or twenties in good health. Some clones in this sample may be carry-over from other donors' samples. Both conserved end residues are part of each CDR3. Each record gives: CDR3 DNA, CDR3 protein, D gene, clone size, J gene, V gene, CDR3 length. D genes are given only for firm matches. The listing skips clone size in some rows; elsewhere it reads once, few, many or a size class.

TGCGCCAGCAGCTTGGTCAGCTACAATGAGCAGTTCTTC,CASSLVSYNEQFF,-,-,TRBJ2-1,TRBV5-1,13
TGTGCCAGCAGGATGACCTTTAGCGGGCCCTCCTACGAGCAGTACTTC,CASRMTFSGPSYEQYF,TRBD2,-,TRBJ2-7,TRBV2,16
TGCGCCAGCAGCTTGGGTAGCGGGAGATCCAACGAGCAGTACTTC,CASSLGSGRSNEQYF,TRBD2,-,TRBJ2-7,TRBV5-1,15
TGTGCCAGCAGCGTAGGCACAAACTATGGCTACACCTTC,CASSVGTNYGYTF,-,-,TRBJ1-2,TRBV9,13
TGTGCCAGCAGCTTACTAGCGGGGGGCTCCTACGAGCAGTACTTC,CASSLLAGGSYEQYF,TRBD2,-,TRBJ2-7,TRBV13,15
TGCGCCAGCAGCCCACCGGGGCAAACAGATACGCAGTATTTT,CASSPPGQTDTQYF,-,-,TRBJ2-3,TRBV5-1,14
TGTGCCAGCAGTTTTTTCACCCCCGGGACAGGGGGCTTCGCCGGGGAGCTGTTTTTT,CASSFFTPGTGGFAGELFF,TRBD1,-,TRBJ2-2,TRBV27,19
TGTGCCAGCAGCCAGCAAGACAGATACACTGAAGCTTTCTTT,CASSQQDRYTEAFF,-,-,TRBJ1-1,TRBV13,14
TGCAGCGTTGAATCAGGGCAAGCCTACAATGAGCAGTTCTTC,CSVESGQAYNEQFF,-,-,TRBJ2-1,TRBV29-1,14
TGCGCCAGCAGCTCCCTTGGGGCTAGCGGGAGTTTCGATGAGCAGTTCTTC,CASSSLGASGSFDEQFF,TRBD2,-,TRBJ2-1,TRBV5-1,17
TGTGCCAGCAGCTTAGAGGGGAGCTCCTACGAGCAGTACTTC,CASSLEGSSYEQYF,-,-,TRBJ2-7,TRBV11-1,14
TGTGCCAGCAGTTTACAAACAGGGGTAGGAAACACCATATATTTT,CASSLQTGVGNTIYF,TRBD1,-,TRBJ1-3,TRBV27,15
TGTGCCAGCAGCTTGTCACAGGCTAATGAAAAACTGTTTTTT,CASSLSQANEKLFF,-,-,TRBJ1-4,TRBV5-4,14
TGTGCCAGCACCCCGGGTGGTTCCTATGGCTACACCTTC,CASTPGGSYGYTF,-,-,TRBJ1-2,TRBV28,13
TGTGCCAGCAGCGACCGGGACAGAGCATACAATGAGCAGTTCTTC,CASSDRDRAYNEQFF,TRBD1,-,TRBJ2-1,TRBV7-6,15
TGTGCCAGCAAAACAGTGAACACTGAAGCTTTCTTT,CASKTVNTEAFF,-,-,TRBJ1-1,TRBV28,12
TGCGCCAGCAGCTTGGCCGGACTAGCGTTAATCTACAATGAGCAGTTCTTC,CASSLAGLALIYNEQFF,TRBD2,-,TRBJ2-1,TRBV5-1,17
TGCGCCAGCAGTGACCTCTACACTGAAGCTTTCTTT,CASSDLYTEAFF,-,-,TRBJ1-1,TRBV10-2,12
TGTGCCAGCAGCGTAGCTGAGGGAAATGAAAAACTGTTTTTT,CASSVAEGNEKLFF,-,-,TRBJ1-4,TRBV9,14
TGTGCCAGCACCGAACTCCCGGGTAATACGCAGTATTTT,CASTELPGNTQYF,-,-,TRBJ2-3,TRBV2,13
TGTGCCAGCAGCCAAAAGGTATCAAAGAGATCTTGGAATCAGCCCCAGCATTTT,CASSQKVSKRSWNQPQHF,-,-,TRBJ1-5,TRBV14,18
TGTGCCAGCAGCGTAACGGGGAGCTCCTACGAGCAGTACTTC,CASSVTGSSYEQYF,-,-,TRBJ2-7,TRBV9,14
TGTGCCAGTAGTATAAGGACAGAAAATCAGCCCCAGCATTTT,CASSIRTENQPQHF,-,few,TRBJ1-5,TRBV19,14
TGTGCCTGGATGACAGGTCTAGGAATGAACACTGAAGCTTTCTTT,CAWMTGLGMNTEAFF,-,few,TRBJ1-1,TRBV30,15
TGTGCCAGCAGCGAGACTAGCGGGGCCTACAATGAGCAGTTCTTC,CASSETSGAYNEQFF,TRBD2,once,TRBJ2-1,TRBV7-2,15
TGTGCCAGCAGCCTTAGCGGTAGCTCCTACAATGAGCAGTTCTTC,CASSLSGSSYNEQFF,-,-,TRBJ2-1,TRBV7-9,15
TGTGCCAGCAGCAAAATGTTCGAGCGGGACGTCTCCTACGAGCAGTACTTC,CASSKMFERDVSYEQYF,-,-,TRBJ2-7,TRBV21-1,17
TGTGCCAGCAGGACAGGGGAAAGAGCTAACTATGGCTACACCTTC,CASRTGERANYGYTF,TRBD1,-,TRBJ1-2,TRBV6-1,15
TGCGCCAGCAGCTTGAGGCCTAGCCGGTCGGGTGAGCAGTACTTC,CASSLRPSRSGEQYF,-,-,TRBJ2-7,TRBV5-1,15
TGTGCCAGCAGCAAAGGGGACAGGCCTCCGAATGGGAACACTGAAGCTTTCTTT,CASSKGDRPPNGNTEAFF,-,-,TRBJ1-1,TRBV21-1,18
TGTGCCAGCAGCAAAGGCGGCTTAAAGCCTGGCTACACCTTC,CASSKGGLKPGYTF,-,-,TRBJ1-2,TRBV21-1,14
TGTGCCAGTAGTTCAGCGGGAGGGAGCTACAATGAGCAGTTCTTC,CASSSAGGSYNEQFF,TRBD2,-,TRBJ2-1,TRBV19,15
TGTGCCATCAGTGGAGGGGGGAACACTGAAGCTTTCTTT,CAISGGGNTEAFF,-,-,TRBJ1-1,TRBV10-3,13
TGTGCCAGCAGCTTAGCTGGACTCCTCGGGGAGCAGTACTTC,CASSLAGLLGEQYF,-,-,TRBJ2-7,TRBV7-2,14
TGTGCCAGCAGGGCCGGGTCCTCAACCGGGGAGCTGTTTTTT,CASRAGSSTGELFF,-,-,TRBJ2-2,TRBV28,14
TGTGCCAGCAGCAAACAGCCGGGGTTATCAGCGCCTCTAGCCAAAAACATTCAGTACTTC,CASSKQPGLSAPLAKNIQYF,-,-,TRBJ2-4,TRBV21-1,20
TGCGCCAGCAGCTTGGTTGAGGGTGCGGGAGGGGCCGAGCAGTACTTC,CASSLVEGAGGAEQYF,TRBD2,-,TRBJ2-7,TRBV5-1,16
TGTGCCAGCAACCGACAGGGCCCCCTTGATGGCTACACCTTC,CASNRQGPLDGYTF,TRBD1,-,TRBJ1-2,TRBV6-6,14
TGCGCCAGCAGCCATCTCCGTACCCTGTCTGGAAACACCATATATTTT,CASSHLRTLSGNTIYF,-,-,TRBJ1-3,TRBV4-1,16
TGCGCCAGCAGCAAGGCGGCAGGGGCCGGACCCGGGGAGCTGTTTTTT,CASSKAAGAGPGELFF,-,once,TRBJ2-2,TRBV5-1,16
TGTGCCAGCAGCCCCAGGAGGTTAGCGGGGGGCTACGAGCAGTACTTC,CASSPRRLAGGYEQYF,TRBD2,-,TRBJ2-7,TRBV7-2,16
TGTGCCAGCAGCCCACCTGCGTCCGGGACTAGCGGGAGTTTAGTGGAGACCCAGTACTTC,CASSPPASGTSGSLVETQYF,TRBD2,-,TRBJ2-5,TRBV5-4,20
TGCGCCAGCAGCTTGCAGGGGCGACCGGAAGAGACCCAGTACTTC,CASSLQGRPEETQYF,-,once,TRBJ2-5,TRBV5-1,15
TGCGCCAGCAGCTTGGGGGGACTAGCTAAATATGAGCAGTTCTTC,CASSLGGLAKYEQFF,TRBD2,-,TRBJ2-1,TRBV5-1,15
TGTGCCAGCACCCGGACAGGGACGGGGGGGGAGCTGTTTTTT,CASTRTGTGGELFF,TRBD1,-,TRBJ2-2,TRBV28,14
TGTGCCAGTAGTTGGGCCCAGGGGGCGCGTCGGAATGAAAAACTGTTTTTT,CASSWAQGARRNEKLFF,TRBD1,-,TRBJ1-4,TRBV19,17